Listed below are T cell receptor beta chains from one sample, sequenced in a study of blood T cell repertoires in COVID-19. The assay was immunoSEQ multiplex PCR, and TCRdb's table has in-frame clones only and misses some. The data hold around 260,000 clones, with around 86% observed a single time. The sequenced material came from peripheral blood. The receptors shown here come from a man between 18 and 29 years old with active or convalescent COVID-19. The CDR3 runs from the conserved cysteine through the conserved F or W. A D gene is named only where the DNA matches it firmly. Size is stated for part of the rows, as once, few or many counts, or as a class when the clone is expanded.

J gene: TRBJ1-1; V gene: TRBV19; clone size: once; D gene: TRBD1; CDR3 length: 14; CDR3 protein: CASSFTGGQGEAFF; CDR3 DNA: TGTGCCAGTAGTTTCACAGGGGGCCAAGGGGAAGCTTTCTTT
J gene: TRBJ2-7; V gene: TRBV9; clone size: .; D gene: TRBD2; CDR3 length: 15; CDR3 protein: CASSGYSGSNHEQYF; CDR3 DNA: TGTGCCAGCAGCGGGTATAGCGGGAGCAATCACGAGCAGTACTTC
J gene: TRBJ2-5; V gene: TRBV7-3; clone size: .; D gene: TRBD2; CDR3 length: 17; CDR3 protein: CASSTRGRTSGQETQYF; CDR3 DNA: TGTGCCAGCAGCACCCGAGGGCGGACTAGCGGCCAAGAGACCCAGTACTTC
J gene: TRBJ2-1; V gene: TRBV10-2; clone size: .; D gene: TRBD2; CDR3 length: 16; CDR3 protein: CASSPRGGDSYNEQFF; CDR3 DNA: TGCGCCAGCAGTCCCCGGGGAGGGGATTCCTACAATGAGCAGTTCTTC
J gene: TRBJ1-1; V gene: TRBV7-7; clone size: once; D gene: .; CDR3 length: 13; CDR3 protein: CASSLNRGTEAFF; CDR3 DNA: TGTGCCAGCAGCTTAAACAGAGGGACTGAAGCTTTCTTT
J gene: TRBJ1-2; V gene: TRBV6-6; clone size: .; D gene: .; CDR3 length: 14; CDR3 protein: CASSPLSFGYGYTF; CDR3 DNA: TGTGCCAGCAGTCCTCTAAGTTTCGGCTATGGCTACACCTTC
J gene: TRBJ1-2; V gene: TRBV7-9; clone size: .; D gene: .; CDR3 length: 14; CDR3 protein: CASSLVSGNYGYTF; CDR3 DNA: TGTGCCAGCAGCTTAGTTAGCGGTAACTATGGCTACACCTTC
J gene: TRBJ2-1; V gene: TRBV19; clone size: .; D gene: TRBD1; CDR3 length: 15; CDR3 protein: CATNRGTGRSDEQFF; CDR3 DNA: TGTGCCACCAACCGTGGGACAGGACGATCCGATGAGCAGTTCTTC
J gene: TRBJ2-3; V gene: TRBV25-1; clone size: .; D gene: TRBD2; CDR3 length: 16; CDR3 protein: CASSKPGLAGEDTQYF; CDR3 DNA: TGTGCCAGCAGTAAACCGGGACTAGCGGGAGAGGATACGCAGTATTTT
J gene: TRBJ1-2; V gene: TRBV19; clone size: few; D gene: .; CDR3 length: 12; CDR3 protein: CARLTGLGGYTF; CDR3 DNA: TGTGCCAGGCTCACAGGTTTAGGGGGCTACACCTTC
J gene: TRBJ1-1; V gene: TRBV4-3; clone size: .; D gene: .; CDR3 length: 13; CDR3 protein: CASSQDRRTEAFF; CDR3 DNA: TGCGCCAGCAGCCAAGATAGGAGGACTGAAGCTTTCTTT
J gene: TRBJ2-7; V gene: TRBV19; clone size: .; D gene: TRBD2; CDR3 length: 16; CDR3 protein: CASSISGLATAYEQYF; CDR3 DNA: TGTGCCAGTAGTATTTCGGGACTAGCGACCGCCTACGAGCAGTACTTC
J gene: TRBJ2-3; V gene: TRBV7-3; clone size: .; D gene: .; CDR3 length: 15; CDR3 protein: CASSPGTPWTDTQYF; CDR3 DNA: TGTGCCAGCAGCCCCGGGACTCCGTGGACAGATACGCAGTATTTT
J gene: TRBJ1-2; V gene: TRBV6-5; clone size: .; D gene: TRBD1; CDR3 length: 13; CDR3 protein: CASSITDRVGYTF; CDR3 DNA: TGTGCCAGCAGTATTACGGACAGGGTTGGCTACACCTTC